This passage covers 18 T cell receptor beta chains from one sample sequenced in a study of cytomegalovirus exposure and HLA in healthy donors. Primers: 60 Vbeta forward and 13 Jbeta reverse. Sequencing used immunoSEQ multiplex PCR; TCRdb keeps in-frame clones, though not all of them. The repertoire consists of about 130,000 clones, with about four fifths occurring once and the leading ten covering roughly 4%. Sequencing used PBMCs. These receptors were obtained from a woman in her forties in good health and CMV-seronegative.

The chain uses TRBV5-8 and TRBJ1-5; the match to TRBD1 covers 10 bases. The trim removed 4 bases at V and 6 bases at J, leaving 4 bases unmatched. CDR1 is SGHTS and CDR2 is YDEGEE in the germline V gene. The CDR3 sequence is 14 residues long. CDR3 sequence (DNA): TGTGCCAGCAGCCCGGGACAGGGGACTCAGCCCCAGCATTTT. It specifies CASSPGQGTQPQHF.

The chain carries TRBV9 and TRBJ2-1; D is unresolved. CDR1 is SGDLS, CDR2 YYNGEE, per germline. Trimming removed 2 bases at V and 4 bases at J, with 10 bases between. This CDR3 contains 14 residues. The CDR3 bases are TGTGCCAGCAGCGTCGGTACGAATTACAATGAGCAGTTCTTC. Translation gives CASSVGTNYNEQFF.

V usage is TRBV10-3 and J usage is TRBJ1-3, with D hard to call. Trimming pared 8 bases from V and 0 bases from J, leaving 5 bases between. CDR3 length equals 12 residues. Per germline, CDR1 ENHRY and CDR2 SYGVKD. CDR3 amino acids: CAIGSSGNTIYF. In DNA form, the CDR3 reads TGTGCCATCGGGAGCTCTGGAAACACCATATATTTT.

The CDR3, as DNA: TGTGCCAGCAGTGCAGGGCAGGGGGCTACACCCCTCCACTTT. It translates to CASSAGQGATPLHF. This chain connects TRBV6-5 to TRBJ1-6; 8 nucleotides agree with TRBD1. Per germline, CDR1 MNHEY and CDR2 SVGAGI. The CDR3 contains 14 residues. The J segment lost 11 bases and the V segment lost 5 bases, leaving 8 bases of the junction unmatched.

Comments on this clone: An end of the junction does not agree with germline; a read error may underlie this. V usage is TRBV7-6 and J usage is TRBJ1-6; a weak D match, TRBD1 (5 bases). This CDR3 contains 16 residues. Germline CDR1 and CDR2: SGHVS and FNYEAQ. The CDR3 region is CARSLDIGGFGSPLHF. CDR3 nucleotides: TGTGCCCGCAGCTTAGATATCGGGGGGTTTGGTTCACCCCTCCACTTT. The variable domain in full, with the rest retrieved from reference TRBV7-6 and TRBJ1-6, is GAGVSQSPRYKVTKRGQDVALRCDPISGHVSLYWYRQALGQGPEFLTYFNYEAQQDKSGLPNDRFSAERPEGSISTLTIQRTEQRDSAMYRCARSLDIGGFGSPLHFGNGTRLTVT.

The chain recombines TRBV18 with TRBJ2-7; 8 bases line up with TRBD1. This CDR3 contains 14 residues. CDR1 is KGHSH and CDR2 is LQKENI in the germline V gene. J was trimmed by 7 bases and V by 3 bases; bases with no gene match: 8. CDR3 protein: CASSPGQGALEQYF. Written as DNA, the CDR3 is TGTGCCAGCTCACCGGGGCAGGGGGCGTTAGAGCAGTACTTC.

This clone came up a few times. The DNA of the CDR3 is TGTGCCAGCAGTTTAGTGGGGACTAGCGAGTACAATGAGCAGTTCTTC. Translation gives CASSLVGTSEYNEQFF. This chain joins TRBV28 and TRBJ2-1; 10 bases match TRBD2. The junction had 5 bases not matched to a gene; V was cut back by 2 bases and J by 4 bases. Germline values: CDR1 MDHEN, CDR2 SYDVKM. This CDR3 has 16 residues.

This chain links TRBV28 with TRBJ1-5; D call uncertain. The CDR3 runs to 15 residues. Trimming shortened V by 0 bases and J by 5 bases, and 11 bases separated the two germline ends. Germline V gene lookup returns CDR1 MDHEN and CDR2 SYDVKM. CDR3 amino acids: CASSLWRGGDQPQHF. DNA of the CDR3: TGTGCCAGCAGTTTATGGCGGGGAGGCGATCAGCCCCAGCATTTT.

V is TRBV7-9 and J is TRBJ2-7; TRBD2 aligns across 10 bases. Per germline, CDR1 SEHNR and CDR2 FQNEAQ (reference sequence). The trim removed 5 bases at V and 6 bases at J, leaving 22 bases unmatched. CDR3 size: 19 residues. CDR3 in amino acids: CASSRLYKGGSGGPFEQYF. The CDR3 DNA sequence: TGTGCCAGCAGCCGACTCTACAAGGGTGGTAGCGGGGGGCCGTTCGAGCAGTACTTC.

The rearrangement joins TRBV11-1 to TRBJ2-2, with D hard to call. This CDR3 is built from 13 residues. V dropped 2 bases and J dropped 6 bases, with 7 bases sitting between them. CDR1 is SGHAT and CDR2 is FQDESV in the germline V gene (reference sequence). The CDR3 DNA reads as TGTGCCAGCAGCTTACGGCAGGCCGGGGAGCTGTTTTTT. It is translated as CASSLRQAGELFF.

This clone was seen a handful of times. The rearrangement links TRBV28 to TRBJ1-4, with 11 bases that match TRBD1. Germline V gene data show CDR1 as MDHEN and CDR2 as SYDVKM. The CDR3 contains 14 residues. J lost 7 bases, V lost 6 bases, and 4 bases had no gene match. The DNA of the CDR3 is TGTGCCAGCAGCCGGGGACAGGGGGTTGAAAAACTGTTTTTT. This gives the protein CASSRGQGVEKLFF.

CDR3 in amino acids: CASSPGQNQPQHF. The CDR3, as DNA: TGCGCCAGCAGCCCGGGACAGAACCAGCCCCAGCATTTT. The rearrangement joins TRBV5-1 to TRBJ1-5, with 7 bases identical to TRBD1. V lost 4 bases and J lost 7; bases outside the gene matches: 5. The CDR3 consists of 13 residues. CDR1 SGHRS and CDR2 YFSETQ come from the germline V gene.

This chain joins TRBV6-5 and TRBJ1-4; D is unclear. Germline CDR1 reads MNHEY; CDR2 reads SVGAGI. CDR3 size: 13 residues. Trimming shortened V by 7 bases and J by 7 bases, and 13 bases separated the two germline ends. CDR3 amino acids: CASTRGEGEKLFF. The CDR3 region has the DNA TGTGCCAGCACCCGTGGAGAGGGTGAAAAACTGTTTTTT.

The rearrangement uses TRBV5-1 and TRBJ2-5; tentatively, D is TRBD2 (6 bases). In germline, CDR1 is SGHRS, CDR2 YFSETQ. The CDR3 spans 14 residues. V was trimmed by 2 bases and J by 2 bases, leaving 10 bases between them. The CDR3 is CASSFGGAQETQYF. CDR3 in DNA: TGCGCCAGCAGCTTCGGGGGAGCACAAGAGACCCAGTACTTC.

The chain links TRBV4-1 to TRBJ1-1, with unresolved D. The CDR3 runs to 15 residues. Germline V gene sequence: CDR1 MGHRA, CDR2 YSYEKL. With 5 bases removed from V and 3 bases from J, the gap between germline ends came to 16 bases. DNA for the CDR3: TGCGCCAGCAGCTCCCGACGCGGCAGATACACTGAAGCTTTCTTT. As protein: CASSSRRGRYTEAFF.

The rearrangement uses TRBV4-1 and TRBJ1-6; 10 nucleotides agree with TRBD1. The trim removed 3 bases at V and 7 bases at J, leaving 9 bases unmatched. CDR1 is MGHRA and CDR2 is YSYEKL in the germline V gene. The CDR3 is 17 amino acids. CDR3 DNA sequence: TGCGCCAGCAGCCAGATTACCGGGACAGGGGAAAATTCACCCCTCCACTTT. Residues: CASSQITGTGENSPLHF.

This chain joins TRBV6-6 and TRBJ1-1, with 7 positions matching TRBD1. V shed 5 bases and J 0 bases; nucleotides not matched to a gene: 6. The V gene's germline CDR1 is MNHNY and CDR2 SVGAGI (reference sequence). CDR3 length: 15 residues. CDR3 in amino acids: CASSPRGLVNTEAFF. CDR3 coding DNA: TGTGCCAGCAGTCCGAGGGGGCTGGTGAACACTGAAGCTTTCTTT.

This chain links TRBV6-6 with TRBJ1-5; 10 bases line up with TRBD1. Germline V lookup: CDR1 MNHNY, CDR2 SVGAGI (reference sequence). The CDR3 is made up of 16 amino acids. After removal of 6 bases from V and 7 bases from J, the junction contained 12 bases not matched to a gene. The chain's CDR3 is CASRPGTGDFWQPQHF. The CDR3 DNA is TGTGCCAGCAGGCCCGGGACAGGGGATTTTTGGCAGCCCCAGCATTTT.